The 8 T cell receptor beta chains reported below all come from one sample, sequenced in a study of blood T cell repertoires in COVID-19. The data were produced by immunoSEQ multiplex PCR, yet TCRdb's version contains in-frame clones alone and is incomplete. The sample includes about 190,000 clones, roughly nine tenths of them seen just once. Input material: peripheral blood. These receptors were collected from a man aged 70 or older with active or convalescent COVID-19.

This CDR3 reads CASSKTRARGLSTEAFF. The CDR3 region has the DNA TGTGCCAGCAGCAAAACGAGGGCAAGGGGGTTGAGCACTGAAGCTTTCTTT. The chain joins TRBV21-1 to TRBJ1-1; the tabulated D call, TRBD1, remains unverified against the DNA. TRBV21-1 is a recognized pseudogene. There are 17 residues in the CDR3.

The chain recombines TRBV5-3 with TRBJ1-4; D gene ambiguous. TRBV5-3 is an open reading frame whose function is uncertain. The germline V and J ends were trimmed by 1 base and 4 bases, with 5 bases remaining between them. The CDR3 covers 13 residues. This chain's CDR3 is CARSLPLNEKLFF. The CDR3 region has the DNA TGTGCCAGAAGCTTGCCTCTTAATGAAAAACTGTTTTTT.

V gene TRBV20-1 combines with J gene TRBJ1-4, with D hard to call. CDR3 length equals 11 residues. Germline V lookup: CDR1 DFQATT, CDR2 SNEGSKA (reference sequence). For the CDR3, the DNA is TGCAGCACAGCGGATAATGAAAAACTGTTTTTT. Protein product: CSTADNEKLFF.

In DNA, the CDR3 is TGTGCCAGCAGGCGACTAGGGAACTACGAGCAGTACTTC. Amino acids: CASRRLGNYEQYF. J is TRBJ2-7 and V is TRBV27, with D possibly TRBD2 on 6 matching bases. Germline values: CDR1 MNHEY, CDR2 SMNVEV (reference sequence). Deletions cut 6 bases from V and 3 bases from J, with 12 bases between. The CDR3 spans 13 residues.

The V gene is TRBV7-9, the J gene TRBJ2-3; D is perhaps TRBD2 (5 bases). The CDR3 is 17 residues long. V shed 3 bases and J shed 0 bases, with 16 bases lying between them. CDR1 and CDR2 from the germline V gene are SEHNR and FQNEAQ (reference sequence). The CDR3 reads CASSLFGLAASTDTQYF. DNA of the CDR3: TGTGCCAGCAGCTTGTTCGGGCTAGCAGCTAGCACAGATACGCAGTATTTT.

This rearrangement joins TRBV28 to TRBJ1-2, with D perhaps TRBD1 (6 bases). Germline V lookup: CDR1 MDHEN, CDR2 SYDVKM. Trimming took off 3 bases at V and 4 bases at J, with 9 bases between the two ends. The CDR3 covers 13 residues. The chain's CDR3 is CASSLDSGYGYTF. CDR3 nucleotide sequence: TGTGCCAGCAGTTTGGACAGTGGCTATGGCTACACCTTC.

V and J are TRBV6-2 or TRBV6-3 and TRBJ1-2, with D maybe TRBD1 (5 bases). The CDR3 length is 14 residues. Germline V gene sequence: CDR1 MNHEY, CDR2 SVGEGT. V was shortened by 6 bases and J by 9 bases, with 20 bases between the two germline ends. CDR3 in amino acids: CASSSYSRTSSYTF. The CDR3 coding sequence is TGTGCCAGCAGCAGTTACAGTCGGACATCTAGCTACACCTTC.

CDR3 amino acids: CASSTYDAGGTDTQYF. The CDR3 coding sequence is TGTGCCAGCAGTACCTACGACGCGGGGGGCACAGATACGCAGTATTTT. This chain uses TRBV6-2 or TRBV6-3 with TRBJ2-3, with 7 positions matching TRBD2. The CDR3 length is 16 residues. The germline V gene has CDR1 MNHEY and CDR2 SVGEGT. With V trimmed by 5 bases and J by 1 base, 9 bases remained unmatched.